The 10 T cell receptor beta chains reported below all come from one sample, sequenced in a study of blood T cells in healthy people across ages (dated by TCRdb to between 2014 and 2017). Receptors were amplified or captured by 5' RACE. Sequencing relied on an Illumina HiSeq 2500. The second PCR ran for about 6 to 12 cycles and used a J-beta primer mix along with a sample-barcoded 5' primer. TCRdb passed the public sequencing reads through fastp at Q25 and MiXCR, retaining productive beta sequences. When rows share a CDR3 protein, they turn into one entry using the most common DNA and genes. Here the sample has hundreds of thousands of distinct CDR3 sequences; about 61% occur a single time. The top ten hold about a quarter of the sample. The sequencing sample was made of blood. These receptors were taken from a middle-aged man in good health.

V and J are TRBV7-8 and TRBJ1-5; D is undetermined. Germline V gene sequence: CDR1 SGHVS, CDR2 FQNEAQ. The CDR3 sequence is 15 residues long. V was clipped by 2 bases and J by 5 bases, with 13 bases between them. The CDR3 coding sequence is TGTGCCAGCAGCTTAATTTGGCAGAGAGATCAGCCCCAGCATTTT. It is translated as CASSLIWQRDQPQHF.

The chain couples TRBV14 to TRBJ2-1, with a possible D match to TRBD2 (7 bases). CDR3 length: 16 amino acids. V lost 5 bases and J 0 bases, leaving 14 bases between the germline ends. Germline assignment: CDR1 SGHDN and CDR2 FVKESK. The CDR3 region has the DNA TGTGCCAGCAGCTCTGCGGGGGCCCTCTCCTACAATGAGCAGTTCTTC. Translating gives CASSSAGALSYNEQFF. Variable domain in full (rest from reference TRBV14 and TRBJ2-1): EAGVTQFPSHSVIEKGQTVTLRCDPISGHDNLYWYRRVMGKEIKFLLHFVKESKQDESGMPNNRFLAERTGGTYSTLKVQPAELEDSGVYFCASSSAGALSYNEQFFGPGTRLTVL.

The chain is built from TRBV29-1 and TRBJ1-1; D uncertain. The ends were cut back, 6 bases at V and 1 base at J, with 15 bases in the middle. The CDR3 totals 14 residues. The germline V gene has CDR1 SQVTM and CDR2 ANQGSEA. CDR3 sequence reads: CSVVPTLPNTEAFF. The CDR3 DNA reads as TGCAGCGTCGTACCTACACTCCCGAACACTGAAGCTTTCTTT.

The chain has TRBV7-6 and TRBJ2-5; TRBD1 agrees at 9 bases. Trimming removed 5 bases from V and 2 bases from J; junction bases left unmatched: 9. Germline V CDR1 and CDR2: SGHVS, FNYEAQ. CDR3 length: 16 residues. Written as DNA, the CDR3 is TGTGCCAGCAGCGCCGGGACAGGGAGAGAGCAAGAGACCCAGTACTTC. Translation: CASSAGTGREQETQYF.

This clonotype was counted ten times or more. The gene calls are TRBV20-1 and TRBJ2-7; 9 bases fit TRBD2. Per the germline V gene, CDR1 is DFQATT and CDR2 is SNEGSKA (reference sequence). V lost 3 bases to trimming and J lost 3 bases; unmatched junction nucleotides: 6. CDR3 length: 14 amino acids. The CDR3, as DNA: TGCAGTGCTAGGGATAGCGGGAGACTCTACGAGCAGTACTTC. Its translation is CSARDSGRLYEQYF.

The chain uses TRBV6-2 or TRBV6-3 and TRBJ2-1; D is unclear. CDR1 MNHEY and CDR2 SVGEGT come from the germline V gene. This CDR3 is 17 amino acids long. V lost 4 bases to trimming and J lost 0 bases, with 16 bases between them. In DNA, the CDR3 is TGTGCCAGCAGTTCCGATAGGCAGGTAACCTCCTACAATGAGCAGTTCTTC. It translates to CASSSDRQVTSYNEQFF.

The rearrangement links TRBV6-2 or TRBV6-3 to TRBJ2-1; the D is unclear. The V gene lost 6 bases and the J gene lost 10 bases, with 13 bases spanning the gap. This CDR3 contains 12 residues. Germline V CDR1 and CDR2: MNHEY, SVGEGT. Here the CDR3 reads CASRLNTLEQFF. The CDR3 DNA follows: TGTGCCAGCAGACTGAACACCCTCGAGCAGTTCTTC.

This chain uses TRBV11-2 with TRBJ2-3; D gene unclear. Looked up from germline, CDR1 is SGHAT and CDR2 is FQNNGV. V shed 5 bases and J shed 0 bases, with 9 bases lying between them. This CDR3 contains 14 residues. CDR3 DNA sequence: TGTGCCAGCAGCGATTTCAGGAGCACAGATACGCAGTATTTT. Encoded protein: CASSDFRSTDTQYF.

The chain recombines TRBV2 with TRBJ2-5, with 15 bases lining up with TRBD2. Germline-derived CDR1 and CDR2 are SNHLY and FYNNEI. V dropped 8 bases and J dropped 5; count of bases not matched to a gene: 6. This CDR3 has 15 residues. This CDR3 is CASLGLAGGRETQYF. The DNA for the CDR3 is TGTGCCAGCCTGGGACTAGCGGGGGGCAGGGAGACCCAGTACTTC.

The CDR3 coding sequence is TGTGCCAGCAGCCAAGACCTAAGGCGGGGTAGCGGGGGGGCTGGGGCCAACGTCCTGACTTTC. Translating gives CASSQDLRRGSGGAGANVLTF. The chain joins TRBV4-2 to TRBJ2-6, with 11 bases identical to TRBD2. V lost 0 bases and J lost 2; bases outside the gene matches: 12. The CDR3 is 21 amino acids. CDR1 and CDR2 from the germline V gene are LGHNA and YNFKEQ.